This TCR beta chain was captured in a study of T cell changes during pregnancy in multiple sclerosis. Profiled with immunoSEQ multiplex PCR; TCRdb holds only in-frame clones, not every one. This sample has 50,000 or so clones; more than 90% occur once, and the top ten carry roughly 1.2%. V dropped 0 bases and J dropped 7 bases, with 19 bases sitting between them. The V gene's germline CDR1 is SGHDT and CDR2 YYEEEE. The CDR3 length is 16 residues. Sequenced here: peripheral blood, sampled after pregnancy. This sequence originates from a female donor in good health, enrolled as a control in a pregnancy study. The chain carries TRBV5-6 and TRBJ1-2; a possible D gene is TRBD1 (6 bases). The CDR3 DNA reads TGTGCCAGCAGCTTGGTAGGGACACCACGAGTGGTTGGCTACACCTTC. Its protein product is CASSLVGTPRVVGYTF.